A single sample is the source of the 25 T cell receptor beta chains below, sequenced in a study of T cell responses to AZD1222 COVID-19 vaccine. Here immunoSEQ multiplex PCR was the method, and the copy in TCRdb shows in-frame clones only, minus some. The sample carries around 130,000 clones, over 75% recorded once. The sample was peripheral blood, taken on day 0 of AZD1222 vaccination. Receptors were obtained from an adult in good health.

V and J are TRBV6-4 and TRBJ2-2; D not certain. V was trimmed by 5 bases and J by 5 bases, leaving 9 bases between them. The CDR3 is 13 amino acids. In germline, CDR1 is MRHNA, CDR2 SNTAGT. CDR3 loop: CASSNTQTGELFF. Here the CDR3 DNA reads TGTGCCAGCAGTAATACGCAGACCGGGGAGCTGTTTTTT.

The chain recombines TRBV4-2 with TRBJ2-4; tentatively, D is TRBD2 (5 bases). The CDR3 is 16 amino acids. With 1 base removed from V and 0 bases from J, the gap between germline ends came to 10 bases. Per germline, CDR1 LGHNA and CDR2 YNFKEQ. The CDR3 region has the DNA TGTGCCAGCAGCCAAGGCGGGCAGCTAGCCAAAAACATTCAGTACTTC. It codes for CASSQGGQLAKNIQYF.

In regard to this clone: The same CDR3 also results from other DNA sequences found in this sample. The chain employs TRBV12-3 or TRBV12-4 and TRBJ1-6; D unclear. V lost 6 bases to trimming and J lost 10 bases, with 10 bases between them. The CDR3 loop spans 12 amino acids. The CDR3 is CASSYSGSPLHF. The DNA of the CDR3 is TGTGCCAGCAGCTACAGTGGATCACCCCTCCACTTT.

The chain is built from TRBV7-9 and TRBJ2-7; D possibly corresponds to TRBD1 (6 bases). CDR3 length equals 14 residues. The V gene's germline CDR1 is SEHNR and CDR2 FQNEAQ (reference sequence). V shed 3 bases and J shed 2 bases, with 11 bases lying between them. The CDR3 here is CASSFRDNTYEQYF. The CDR3 DNA reads as TGTGCCAGCAGCTTTCGGGACAACACCTACGAGCAGTACTTC.

V is TRBV24-1 and J is TRBJ2-1; D not certain. V lost 5 bases and J lost 0, with 4 bases in between. Germline V lookup: CDR1 KGHDR, CDR2 SFDVKD. The CDR3 has 13 amino acids. The CDR3 here is CATSGSSYNEQFF. The CDR3 nucleotides are TGTGCCACCAGTGGGAGCTCCTACAATGAGCAGTTCTTC.

The chain recombines TRBV18 with TRBJ1-1; D gene ambiguous. The CDR3 is 13 amino acids. Trimming took off 3 bases at V and 1 base at J, with 6 bases between the two ends. Germline CDR1 and CDR2: KGHSH and LQKENI. The chain's CDR3 is CASSPQKNTEAFF. The CDR3 nucleotides are TGTGCCAGCTCACCCCAGAAGAACACTGAAGCTTTCTTT.

The chain couples TRBV18 to TRBJ2-7; 7 bases align to TRBD2. Germline lookup yields CDR1 KGHSH and CDR2 LQKENI. V dropped 1 base and J dropped 4; count of bases not matched to a gene: 4. This CDR3 has 14 amino acids. CDR3 amino acids: CASSPRREKYEQYF. CDR3 sequence (DNA): TGTGCCAGCTCACCACGGCGGGAGAAGTACGAGCAGTACTTC.

The J gene is TRBJ2-3, the V gene TRBV6-4; D could derive from TRBD1 or TRBD2 (6 bases each). This CDR3 is built from 15 residues. V lost 3 bases and J lost 0, with 10 bases in between. Germline-derived CDR1 and CDR2 are MRHNA and SNTAGT. The CDR3 is CASSEEGGSTDTQYF. CDR3 sequence (DNA): TGTGCCAGCAGTGAGGAGGGGGGTAGCACAGATACGCAGTATTTT.

This chain uses TRBV4-3 with TRBJ1-3; D unclear. The CDR3 loop spans 16 amino acids. The V and J ends lost 0 bases and 8 bases respectively, with 17 bases between them. Germline assignment: CDR1 LGHNA and CDR2 YSLEER. DNA of the CDR3: TGCGCCAGCAGCCAAGATCAATGGACGCCGGACGACACCATATATTTT. Its protein product is CASSQDQWTPDDTIYF.

The chain carries TRBV4-1 and TRBJ1-3; D gene unclear. The V end lost 5 bases, the J end lost 0 bases, and 8 bases lay between the germline ends. The CDR3 contains 14 residues. Germline CDR1 is MGHRA and CDR2 is YSYEKL. The CDR3 DNA reads TGCGCCAGCAGCGTCTACTTCTCTGGAAACACCATATATTTT. It translates to CASSVYFSGNTIYF.

V gene TRBV18 combines with J gene TRBJ1-6; 7 nucleotides agree with TRBD1. Looked up from germline, CDR1 is KGHSH and CDR2 is LQKENI. The trim removed 0 bases at V and 6 bases at J, leaving 8 bases unmatched. This CDR3 contains 17 residues. The CDR3 protein is CASSPPARQGSNSPLHF. CDR3 nucleotides: TGTGCCAGCTCACCACCGGCTAGACAGGGAAGTAATTCACCCCTCCACTTT.

The V call is TRBV24-1, the J call TRBJ2-7; either TRBD1 or TRBD2 may supply D (5 bases each). Trimming removed 3 bases from V and 3 bases from J, with 8 bases in between. CDR1 is KGHDR, CDR2 SFDVKD, per germline. This CDR3 has 13 amino acids. This CDR3 reads CATSDRDRYEQYF. The CDR3 region has the DNA TGTGCCACCAGTGATAGGGACCGCTACGAGCAGTACTTC.

CDR3 coding DNA: TGTGCCAGCAGCTTAGATTCAGGTCTCTCTGGAAACACCATATATTTT. The encoded protein is CASSLDSGLSGNTIYF. The V call is TRBV7-2, the J call TRBJ1-3; no definite D call. CDR1 is SGHTA and CDR2 is FQGNSA in the germline V gene. This CDR3 is 16 amino acids long. V dropped 1 base and J dropped 0 bases, with 10 bases sitting between them.

V is TRBV6-5 and J is TRBJ2-1; D is unclear. The ends were cut back, 2 bases at V and 8 bases at J, with 10 bases in the middle. CDR1 and CDR2 from the germline V gene are MNHEY and SVGAGI. This CDR3 region has 13 residues. Written as DNA, the CDR3 is TGTGCCAGCAGTTACATGCCACCGGATGAGCAGTTCTTC. Its protein is CASSYMPPDEQFF.

The rearrangement joins TRBV7-2 to TRBJ1-6, with D possibly TRBD1 on 5 matching bases. In germline, CDR1 is SGHTA, CDR2 FQGNSA. Trimming stripped 5 bases from V and 2 bases from J, with 13 bases between. This CDR3 region has 16 residues. The CDR3 sequence is CASSVPGVTYNSPLHF. CDR3 DNA sequence: TGTGCCAGCAGCGTTCCGGGGGTCACCTATAATTCACCCCTCCACTTT.

This chain uses TRBV28 with TRBJ2-7; 8 positions agree with TRBD1. Germline lookup yields CDR1 MDHEN and CDR2 SYDVKM. The CDR3 length is 15 residues. Trimming at V came to 5 bases and at J to 3 bases, leaving 9 bases not matched to a gene. The CDR3: CASSPYLTGGYEQYF. Written as DNA, the CDR3 is TGTGCCAGCAGTCCATATCTTACAGGGGGCTACGAGCAGTACTTC.

J is TRBJ1-6 and V is TRBV19, with TRBD1 as a possible D gene (6 bases). Germline V lookup: CDR1 LNHDA, CDR2 SQIVND (reference sequence). The CDR3 runs 16 residues. Trimming took off 3 bases at V and 4 bases at J, with 13 bases between the two ends. The CDR3 DNA is TGTGCCAGTAGTATGGGGGCGCTTCGGTATAATTCACCCCTCCACTTT. Residues: CASSMGALRYNSPLHF.

The rearrangement links TRBV19 to TRBJ1-3, with D hard to call. This CDR3 contains 11 residues. Germline V CDR1 and CDR2: LNHDA, SQIVND (reference sequence). V was shortened by 7 bases and J by 0 bases, with 1 base between the two germline ends. DNA of the CDR3: TGTGCCAGTACCTCTGGAAACACCATATATTTT. Its protein product is CASTSGNTIYF.

In nucleotides, the CDR3 is TGTGCCAGTAGTCTAAGACTCGCCCCCAATGAGCAGTTCTTC. It encodes CASSLRLAPNEQFF. The chain joins TRBV19 to TRBJ2-1; D remains ambiguous. Germline values: CDR1 LNHDA, CDR2 SQIVND (reference sequence). Trimming took 5 bases from V and 6 from J, leaving 14 bases between them. CDR3 length: 14 residues.

The chain links TRBV4-3 to TRBJ1-6, with D uncertain. The CDR3 runs 13 residues. The V gene's germline CDR1 is LGHNA and CDR2 YSLEER. Trimming left V 3 bases short and J 10 bases short, with 10 bases between. The CDR3 DNA is TGCGCCAGCAGCCAGCTTTTGGACTCACCCCTCCACTTT. Amino acids: CASSQLLDSPLHF.

The V gene is TRBV18, the J gene TRBJ2-7, with D uncertain. The CDR3 runs to 15 residues. Per germline, CDR1 KGHSH and CDR2 LQKENI. V was cut by 6 bases and J by 2 bases, with 17 bases left in between. CDR3 region: CASSPGQHPPYEQYF. In DNA, the CDR3 is TGTGCCAGCTCTCCAGGCCAGCACCCTCCCTACGAGCAGTACTTC. Complete variable domain (other parts from reference TRBV18 and TRBJ2-7): NAGVMQNPRHLVRRRGQEARLRCSPMKGHSHVYWYRQLPEEGLKFMVYLQKENIIDESGMPKERFSAEFPKEGPSILRIQQVVRGDSAAYFCASSPGQHPPYEQYFGPGTRLTVT.

This CDR3 reads CASSPKTGHRQPQHF. CDR3 DNA: TGTGCCAGCAGCCCCAAGACAGGGCACCGTCAGCCCCAGCATTTT. The chain carries TRBV9 and TRBJ1-5; TRBD1 agrees at 7 bases. Unmatched junction bases numbered 10, after V lost 4 bases and J lost 6 bases. The CDR3 extends over 15 amino acids. CDR1 SGDLS and CDR2 YYNGEE come from the germline V gene.

This chain connects TRBV7-9 to TRBJ1-2; D is undetermined. With 2 bases removed from V and 7 bases from J, the gap between germline ends came to 17 bases. The CDR3 is 15 amino acids. Looked up from germline, CDR1 is SEHNR and CDR2 is FQNEAQ (reference sequence). The CDR3, as DNA: TGTGCCAGCAGCTTATTATCACCCCAATCGTCTGGCTACACCTTC. Translating gives CASSLLSPQSSGYTF.

This clone was picked up a small number of times. The chain carries TRBV5-1 and TRBJ1-2, with D possibly TRBD1 on 6 matching bases. Germline CDR1 and CDR2: SGHRS and YFSETQ. The CDR3 extends over 16 amino acids. Between the trimmed V and J ends, which lost 7 bases and 5 bases, there was a span of 24 bases. The DNA of the CDR3 is TGCGCCAGCCGGGCCTTACAGGGCGCAAACCCTTATGGCTACACCTTC. Protein product: CASRALQGANPYGYTF. The variable domain in full, with the rest retrieved from reference TRBV5-1 and TRBJ1-2, is KAGVTQTPRYLIKTRGQQVTLSCSPISGHRSVSWYQQTPGQGLQFLFEYFSETQRNKGNFPGRFSGRQFSNSRSEMNVSTLELGDSALYLCASRALQGANPYGYTFGSGTRLTVV.

The chain links TRBV2 to TRBJ2-7; 7 nucleotides match TRBD1. V shed 6 bases, J shed 2 bases, and the junction held 7 bases outside the gene matches. The length of the CDR3 is 14 residues. Germline loops: CDR1 SNHLY, CDR2 FYNNEI. CDR3 nucleotides: TGTGCCAGCAGCCTAGACAGGGACCCCTACGAGCAGTACTTC. Translated, it gives CASSLDRDPYEQYF.